The sequence of this T cell receptor (beta chain) was determined in a study of T cells in tuberculosis. At the level of the study: T cells were selected with CD1B tetramers loaded with glucose monomycolate.

Notes on the study in general: Active tuberculosis TCR-alpha repertoires lay closer to GMM-specific TCRs than IGRA-negative controls, suggesting clonal expansion.

The CDR3 sequence is 16 residues long. V lost 7 bases, J lost 1 base, and 11 bases stayed unmatched. Germline V gives CDR1 LNHDA, CDR2 SQIVND (reference sequence). On this clone: The antigen remains unidentified.

Sequencing was performed with immunoSEQ multiplex PCR; in TCRdb, only in-frame clones are kept and a portion is missing. The table records over 35,000 clones, roughly 96% of them present only once. This TCR was recovered from a donor aged 10-29 years with latent tuberculosis or without tuberculosis infection. The chain is built from TRBV19 and TRBJ2-5, with 8 bases identical to TRBD2. Sample: PBMCs. The CDR3 reads CASNIRAGARQETQYF. CDR3 nucleotide sequence: TGTGCCAGTAACATTCGAGCGGGGGCCCGCCAAGAGACCCAGTACTTC.